Listed below are T cell receptor beta chains from one sample, sequenced in a study of T cells in localized non-small cell lung cancer. Only in-frame clones appear in the TCRdb table, and some are missing; sequencing was by immunoSEQ multiplex PCR. Here the sample spans roughly 34,000 clones, roughly nine tenths being singletons. The material sequenced was peripheral blood mononuclear cells, taken before any cancer treatment. All receptors come from a man aged 35-75 years with stage III lung adenocarcinoma. CDR3s include the opening cysteine and the closing phenylalanine or tryptophan. The D gene is left open where the match is weak. Clone size is not always given. Where it is, it says once, few, many or a class for expanded clones.

J gene: TRBJ2-4; clone size: NA; D gene: NA; V gene: TRBV7-2; CDR3 protein: CASSLLQGLNIQYF; CDR3 DNA: TGTGCCAGCAGCTTATTGCAGGGCCTCAACATTCAGTACTTC
J gene: TRBJ1-6; clone size: NA; D gene: NA; V gene: TRBV28; CDR3 protein: CASSSGFLSPLHF; CDR3 DNA: TGTGCCAGCAGTTCGGGATTCCTTTCACCCCTCCACTTT
J gene: TRBJ1-2; clone size: NA; D gene: TRBD1; V gene: TRBV30; CDR3 protein: CAWKFQGASPYGYTF; CDR3 DNA: TGTGCCTGGAAGTTCCAGGGGGCATCCCCCTATGGCTACACCTTC
J gene: TRBJ1-6; clone size: few; D gene: TRBD1; V gene: TRBV4-1; CDR3 protein: CASSQDPEGQGAYSPLHF; CDR3 DNA: TGCGCCAGCAGCCAAGATCCGGAGGGGCAGGGGGCCTATTCACCCCTCCACTTT
J gene: TRBJ1-5; clone size: NA; D gene: NA; V gene: TRBV25-1; CDR3 protein: CASSDGGGSNQPQHF; CDR3 DNA: TGTGCCAGCAGTGACGGGGGGGGTAGCAATCAGCCCCAGCATTTT
J gene: TRBJ2-2; clone size: NA; D gene: TRBD2; V gene: TRBV10-3; CDR3 protein: CAIRPAGAPNTGELFF; CDR3 DNA: TGTGCCATCAGGCCAGCGGGGGCCCCGAACACCGGGGAGCTGTTTTTT
J gene: TRBJ2-5; clone size: once; D gene: TRBD2; V gene: TRBV5-4; CDR3 protein: CASSLPSGETQYF; CDR3 DNA: TGTGCCAGCAGCTTGCCTAGCGGAGAGACCCAGTACTTC
J gene: TRBJ1-5; clone size: NA; D gene: NA; V gene: TRBV28; CDR3 protein: CASSYRRQVSNQPQHF; CDR3 DNA: TGTGCCAGCAGTTATCGACGACAGGTTAGCAATCAGCCCCAGCATTTT
J gene: TRBJ1-2; clone size: NA; D gene: TRBD1; V gene: TRBV9; CDR3 protein: CASSVVGGQGESGYTF; CDR3 DNA: TGTGCCAGCAGCGTAGTAGGGGGACAGGGAGAATCCGGCTACACCTTC
J gene: TRBJ1-2; clone size: few; D gene: NA; V gene: TRBV10-3; CDR3 protein: CAISEFGGGGYTF; CDR3 DNA: TGTGCCATCAGTGAATTTGGTGGTGGTGGCTACACCTTC